The entry below describes one TCR beta chain. The antigen is not known. Using immunoSEQ multiplex PCR, the repertoire was profiled, and TCRdb retains in-frame clones only, with some absent. The profile shows about 110,000 clones, approximately 86% of them singletons. These donors were members of the roughly 120-subject validation cohort, a group separate from the roughly 670-subject first cohort. The data derive from a study of cytomegalovirus exposure and HLA in healthy donors. Whole-study findings and limits: Listed as cytomegalovirus-associated were approximately 160 TCR beta chains. In the roughly 120 validation repertoires, a later analysis found that first-cohort TCR clusters tended to co-occur. Rare sequences made up most TCRs, while some public TCRs were found in many donors.

From germline, CDR1 is SQVTM and CDR2 ANQGSEA. The V end was cut by 2 bases, the J end by 2 bases, with 9 bases between. The CDR3 sequence is 13 residues long. The sample consisted of PBMCs. The chain has TRBV29-1 and TRBJ1-1; D perhaps matches TRBD1 (5 bases). This TCR was sampled from a woman aged 18-29 years in good health and CMV-seronegative. The CDR3 sequence: CSVEHDSNTEAFF. Here the CDR3 DNA reads TGCAGCGTTGAACATGACAGCAACACTGAAGCTTTCTTT.